This T cell receptor (beta chain) emerged from a study of T cell responses to AZD1222 COVID-19 vaccine. The study's findings and limits: The study sampled repertoires only after the peak T cell response. The donor group comprised mostly white British people and more females; the analysis possibly underestimated clonal diversity.

The germline V gene has CDR1 MNHEY and CDR2 SVGAGI. Trimming pared 8 bases from V and 3 bases from J, leaving 16 bases between. CDR3 length: 14 residues. Concerning this clone: What it binds is not known.

Data came from immunoSEQ multiplex PCR; TCRdb stores just in-frame clones and leaves some out. Of 50,000 to 65,000 clones in the sample, about 90% were seen once. The sample in question was peripheral blood, obtained on day 0 of AZD1222 vaccination. The clonotype originates from an adult in good health. This chain uses TRBV6-5 with TRBJ2-5; TRBD1 or TRBD2 may be the D gene (6 bases each). Here the CDR3 reads CASGGLGQKETQYF. DNA of the CDR3: TGTGCCAGCGGGGGGCTTGGACAGAAAGAGACCCAGTACTTC.